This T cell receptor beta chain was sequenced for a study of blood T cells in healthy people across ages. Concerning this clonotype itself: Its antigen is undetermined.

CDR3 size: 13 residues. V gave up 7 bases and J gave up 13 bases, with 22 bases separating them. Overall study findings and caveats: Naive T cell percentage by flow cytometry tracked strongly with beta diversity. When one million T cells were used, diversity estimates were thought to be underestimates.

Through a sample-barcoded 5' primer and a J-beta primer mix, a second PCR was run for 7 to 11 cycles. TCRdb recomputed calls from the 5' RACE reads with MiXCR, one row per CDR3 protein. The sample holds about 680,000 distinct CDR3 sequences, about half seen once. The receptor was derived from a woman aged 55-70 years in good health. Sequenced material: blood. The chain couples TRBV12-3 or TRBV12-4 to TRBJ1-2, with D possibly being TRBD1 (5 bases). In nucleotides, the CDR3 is TGTGCCAGCACTAAAAACGGGGCCCCAGCGAGCACCTTC. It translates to CASTKNGAPASTF.